These T cell receptor beta chains were read from a single sample in a study of T cells after yellow fever vaccination. MiXCR, run by TCRdb on the 5' RACE reads, gives a single entry per CDR3 protein. The sample consists of hundreds of thousands of distinct CDR3 sequences, around a sixth of them appearing once. Specimen: PBMCs, collected before the yellow fever booster vaccination. These receptor sequences come from a young man who received the YFV17D yellow fever vaccine. Both conserved end residues are part of each CDR3. A D gene is named only where the DNA matches it firmly. Clone size appears in some rows only: once, few, many, or a class for an expanded clone.

cdr3_length	v_call	j_call	d_call	clone_size	cdr3_aa	cdr3_nt
17	TRBV7-8	TRBJ2-3	TRBD2	few	CASSLKDRGGSTDTQYF	TGTGCCAGCAGCTTAAAGGACCGGGGGGGAAGCACAGATACGCAGTATTTT
13	TRBV10-3	TRBJ2-3	NA	few	CAITWDPTDTQYF	TGTGCCATCACCTGGGATCCCACAGATACGCAGTATTTT
17	TRBV7-3	TRBJ2-1	TRBD1	few	CASSLTGGTVGFNEQFF	TGTGCCAGCAGCTTAACCGGTGGGACAGTTGGGTTCAATGAGCAGTTCTTC
12	TRBV29-1	TRBJ1-1	NA	many	CSVFRGNTEAFF	TGCAGCGTTTTTCGGGGAAACACTGAAGCTTTCTTT
14	TRBV4-2	TRBJ1-1	TRBD1	few	CASGRDRGGPEAFF	TGTGCCAGCGGTCGGGACAGGGGAGGCCCTGAAGCTTTCTTT
19	TRBV12-2	TRBJ1-3	NA	few	CASRFRRGGQVHSGNTIYF	TGTGCAAGTCGCTTCCGGAGAGGGGGGCAGGTCCACTCTGGAAACACCATATATTTT
13	TRBV4-3	TRBJ2-3	NA	few	CASSLGAVGTQYF	TGCGCCAGCAGCCTAGGGGCTGTGGGTACGCAGTATTTT
13	TRBV2	TRBJ1-5	NA	few	CASKGAGRQPQHF	TGTGCCAGCAAGGGAGCAGGGCGACAGCCCCAGCATTTT
14	TRBV4-2	TRBJ2-7	NA	many	CASSQEWSVDEQYF	TGTGCCAGCAGCCAAGAATGGTCCGTCGACGAGCAGTACTTC
13	TRBV20-1	TRBJ1-2	NA	few	CSARDKGGDGYTF	TGCAGTGCTAGAGATAAAGGGGGAGATGGCTACACCTTC
12	TRBV5-1	TRBJ1-2	NA	NA	CASRGSNYGYTF	TGCGCCAGCAGGGGCTCCAACTATGGCTACACCTTC
15	TRBV28	TRBJ2-5	TRBD2	NA	CASSSGLGIQETQYF	TGTGCCAGCAGTTCGGGACTAGGGATCCAAGAGACCCAGTACTTC
16	TRBV24-1	TRBJ2-1	TRBD2	NA	CATSDTSGGTADEQFF	TGTGCCACCAGTGATACTAGCGGGGGTACCGCGGATGAGCAGTTCTTC
12	TRBV6-5	TRBJ2-5	NA	few	CATKAVQETQYF	TGTGCCACCAAGGCCGTCCAAGAGACCCAGTACTTC
13	TRBV4-1	TRBJ1-1	NA	NA	CASSQRMNTEAFF	TGCGCCAGCAGCCAACGTATGAACACTGAAGCTTTCTTT
13	TRBV29-1	TRBJ1-1	NA	NA	CSAKRAAGTEAFF	TGCAGCGCCAAGCGGGCGGCGGGCACTGAAGCTTTCTTT
12	TRBV20-1	TRBJ2-7	NA	few	CSAREVTYEQYF	TGCAGTGCTAGAGAGGTCACCTACGAGCAGTACTTC
15	TRBV7-6	TRBJ2-3	NA	many	CASSLVGGSTDTQYF	TGTGCCAGCAGCTTAGTCGGGGGTAGCACAGATACGCAGTATTTT
16	TRBV6-5	TRBJ2-4	NA	few	CASSYSREGTQNIQYF	TGTGCCAGCAGTTACTCCCGAGAAGGGACCCAAAACATTCAGTACTTC
15	TRBV7-9	TRBJ1-1	TRBD1	few	CASSLGDRGWAEAFF	TGTGCCAGCAGCTTAGGGGACAGGGGGTGGGCTGAAGCTTTCTTT
16	TRBV23-1	TRBJ2-2	TRBD2	NA	CASRHDRERGVGELFF	TGCGCCAGCAGACACGACAGGGAGCGGGGGGTCGGAGAGCTGTTTTTT
13	TRBV11-2	TRBJ2-7	NA	NA	CASSSRGPDEQYF	TGTGCCAGCAGCTCCCGGGGCCCTGACGAGCAGTACTTC
16	TRBV12-3/TRBV12-4	TRBJ2-3	TRBD2	few	CASSPLAGVTTDTQYF	TGTGCCAGCAGTCCTCTAGCGGGGGTGACCACAGATACGCAGTATTTT
14	TRBV25-1	TRBJ1-4	NA	NA	CASSEWQGGEKLFF	TGTGCCAGCAGTGAATGGCAGGGAGGCGAAAAACTGTTTTTT
16	TRBV14	TRBJ1-3	NA	NA	CASSQDQLISGNTIYF	TGTGCCAGCAGCCAAGATCAGTTGATCTCTGGAAACACCATATATTTT
15	TRBV27	TRBJ2-1	NA	many	CASSLTGSSYNEQFF	TGTGCCAGCAGTTTGACGGGAAGCTCCTACAATGAGCAGTTCTTC
14	TRBV7-2	TRBJ1-1	NA	few	CASSKSRGNTEAFF	TGTGCCAGCAGCAAAAGCAGGGGGAACACTGAAGCTTTCTTT
13	TRBV7-9	TRBJ2-1	NA	many	CASSPGLDNEQFF	TGTGCCAGCAGCCCAGGGTTGGACAATGAGCAGTTCTTC
17	TRBV7-2	TRBJ1-6	TRBD1	few	CASSSNAGTVYNSPLHF	TGTGCCAGCAGCTCTAACGCCGGGACAGTCTATAATTCACCCCTCCACTTT
12	TRBV6-2/TRBV6-3	TRBJ2-7	NA	medium-sized	CASIGGEYEQYF	TGTGCCAGCATCGGGGGCGAATACGAGCAGTACTTC
16	TRBV6-4	TRBJ2-2	TRBD1	NA	CASSDSGTDHTGELFF	TGTGCCAGCAGTGACTCCGGGACAGATCATACCGGGGAGCTGTTTTTT
10	TRBV12-3/TRBV12-4	TRBJ2-7	NA	NA	CASGGYEQYF	TGTGCCAGCGGGGGATACGAGCAGTACTTC
13	TRBV20-1	TRBJ2-7	NA	NA	CSARGAHSYEQYF	TGCAGTGCTAGAGGGGCGCATTCCTACGAGCAGTACTTC
16	TRBV5-6	TRBJ2-3	TRBD2	NA	CASSSTGLAGTDTQYF	TGTGCCAGCAGTAGCACTGGGTTAGCGGGGACAGATACGCAGTATTTT
15	TRBV18	TRBJ2-3	NA	NA	CASSPDSTSTDTQYF	TGTGCCAGCTCTCCCGACTCAACTAGCACAGATACGCAGTATTTT
15	TRBV5-1	TRBJ2-3	NA	NA	CASSKTPLETDTQYF	TGCGCCAGCAGCAAAACTCCTTTGGAAACAGATACGCAGTATTTT